This T cell receptor (beta chain) was sequenced during a study of CD8+CD57+ T cells in acquired aplastic anemia. On the study more broadly: DNA per sorted CD4+ or CD8+ sample ranged about 0.19 to 30 ug, averaging roughly 3.2 ug.

Genomic DNA was employed as the template in profiling TCR beta VDJ and CDR3. Via MiXCR, TCRdb re-called the reads, giving one row per CDR3 protein. The data show approximately 180,000 distinct CDR3 sequences, around half seen once. Flow cytometry had shown expanded CD8+CD57+ cells in the patients chosen for sequencing. The diagnosis in all patients was severe acquired aplastic anemia. No patient had been given any therapy when blood was sampled. Germline V gene data show CDR1 as LGHDT and CDR2 as YNNKEL (reference sequence). V was trimmed by 2 bases and J by 4 bases, leaving 6 bases between them. This CDR3 spans 13 amino acids. The study, taken as a whole, reports: It was found that some 30 CD8+ CDR3 sequences were shared between patients and controls.

As for this clonotype: Antigen: not known.

The chain joins TRBV3-1 to TRBJ1-3; D gene unclear. The receptor's source is a human donor with aplastic anemia. The sequencing input was sorted CD4+, CD8+, or CD8+CD57+ T cells (not recorded which) from PBMCs. This CDR3 is CASSQRPGNTIYF. In nucleotides, the CDR3 is TGTGCCAGCAGCCAACGACCCGGAAACACCATATATTTT.